This TCR beta chain was obtained from a study of lymphopenia after photon versus proton radiotherapy. Whole-study findings and limits: Proton therapy kept repertoires fairly stable, unlike photons, which gained effector/memory cells. In patients who died, overall survival fell as post-nadir TCR diversity dropped more. Post-nadir diversity loss with photons came from oligoclonal expansion, particularly CD8+ Temra cells.

V lost 0 bases, J lost 4 bases, and 13 bases lay in between. Germline V lookup: CDR1 SGHNT, CDR2 YYREEE (reference sequence). The CDR3 loop spans 15 amino acids. This table comes from immunoSEQ multiplex PCR, and its TCRdb copy is limited to in-frame clones, with some not included. Among 43,000 or so clones listed, approximately 83% were seen once. Regarding this clone: The target antigen is unknown.

The sequence came from a man aged 40-49 years with gastric cancer. The chain uses TRBV5-4 and TRBJ1-2, with a tentative D call TRBD1 (6 bases). The source was peripheral blood, collected from a patient treated with photon-based radiotherapy. CDR3 sequence: CASSLVGQPIYGYTF. The CDR3 coding sequence is TGTGCCAGCAGCTTGGTAGGACAGCCCATCTATGGCTACACCTTC.